The clone carrying this T cell receptor beta chain was seen once. Using immunoSEQ multiplex PCR, the repertoire was profiled, and TCRdb retains in-frame clones only, with some absent. Seen here are about 170,000 clones, over 75% observed once, and the top ten hold 0.95% to 1.5%. This sample is drawn from a study of blood T cell repertoires in COVID-19. Study in general: Sample material is recorded as cDNA or gDNA derived from T cells, B-cell-depleted T cells, or PBMCs.

The germline V and J ends were trimmed by 0 bases and 4 bases, with 12 bases remaining between them. Germline assignment: CDR1 SGHRS and CDR2 YFSETQ. The CDR3 runs to 15 residues. The material sequenced was peripheral blood. The clonotype originates from a man aged 55 to 70 who had recovered from COVID-19. The chain combines TRBV5-1 with TRBJ2-3, with D possibly matching TRBD2 (6 bases). The CDR3 region has the DNA TGCGCCAGCAGCTTGGCCGCGGGACTTGCAGATACGCAGTATTTT. Encoded protein: CASSLAAGLADTQYF.